The T cell receptor (beta chain) described here comes from a study of OX40 agonist ivuxolimab in advanced cancers. The study's findings and limits: Expanded clones belonging to CD8+ T cells outnumbered, on average, those of CD4+. At 0.1 to 3.0 mg/kg, clonal expansion of CD4+ and CD8+ blood T cells had occurred by week 6.

Regarding this clone: The antigen is undetermined.

Some clones are missing from TCRdb's copy, which holds only in-frame ones; the method was immunoSEQ multiplex PCR. The repertoire holds approximately 82,000 clones, with 80% to 90% as singletons. Peripheral blood came from all dose cohorts at three timepoints. The source is an adult with an advanced solid tumor such as melanoma, head and neck, liver or kidney cancer. The sample here was CD4+ or CD8+ T cells sorted from blood, taken in a trial of the OX40 agonist ivuxolimab.

The DNA for the CDR3 is TGTGCCAGCAGCTTAATAGCGGCCTCCTACAATGAGCAGTTCTTC. The encoded protein is CASSLIAASYNEQFF. This rearrangement joins TRBV11-2 to TRBJ2-1; D possibly corresponds to TRBD2 (6 bases). The V gene lost 2 bases and the J gene lost 0 bases, with 8 bases spanning the gap. CDR3 length: 15 residues. Germline V gene lookup returns CDR1 SGHAT and CDR2 FQNNGV.